This T cell receptor (beta chain) emerged from a study of OX40 agonist ivuxolimab in advanced cancers. Study background: Eligibility rules accepted prior anti-PD-1, anti-PD-L1 or anti-CTLA-4 therapy, and 35% to 40% had some.

Study-wide results and caveats: It was also the case that some nonresponders had low normalized T-cell clonal expansion.

As for this clone: As yet, its antigen is unknown.

This CDR3 has 13 amino acids. V lost 0 bases to trimming and J lost 5 bases, with 10 bases between them. Germline V gives CDR1 GTSNPN, CDR2 SVGIG (reference sequence). Method: immunoSEQ multiplex PCR; TCRdb's copy keeps in-frame clones and lacks some. Of more than 35,000 clones in the sample, roughly nine tenths were seen once. The sequence came from an adult with an advanced solid tumor such as melanoma, head and neck, liver or kidney cancer. This chain joins TRBV30 and TRBJ2-5; possibly TRBD2 for D (5 bases). The sequences come from CD4+ or CD8+ T cells sorted from blood, collected in a trial of the OX40 agonist ivuxolimab. CDR3 in DNA: TGTGCCTGGAGTGTACTGGGCGGGGAGACCCAGTACTTC. This translates into CAWSVLGGETQYF.